Listed here are 10 T cell receptor beta chains from one sample, sequenced in a study of early T cells in non-severe SARS-CoV-2 infection. TCRdb reprocessed the 5' RACE reads via MiXCR and lists one record per CDR3 protein. The sample includes tens of thousands of distinct CDR3 sequences, around 6% of them seen just once. The specimen was whole blood. The source is an adult who was a healthcare worker with PCR-confirmed SARS-CoV-2 infection or an uninfected control (not recorded which).

This clonotype was recorded many times. The rearrangement uses TRBV14 and TRBJ1-2; D gene unclear. This CDR3 region has 13 residues. Per germline, CDR1 SGHDN and CDR2 FVKESK. V was pared by 0 bases and J by 8 bases, with 10 bases between. This chain's CDR3 is CASSQDAGIGYTF. As DNA, the CDR3 is TGTGCCAGCAGCCAAGATGCGGGGATCGGCTACACCTTC. The full variable domain, with the rest looked up from reference TRBV14 and TRBJ1-2, is EAGVTQFPSHSVIEKGQTVTLRCDPISGHDNLYWYRRVMGKEIKFLLHFVKESKQDESGMPNNRFLAERTGGTYSTLKVQPAELEDSGVYFCASSQDAGIGYTFGSGTRLTVV.

J is TRBJ2-7 and V is TRBV27, with D uncertain. This CDR3 spans 17 amino acids. Deletions cut 6 bases from V and 1 base from J, with 22 bases between. The germline CDR1 and CDR2 sequences are MNHEY and SMNVEV (reference sequence). CDR3 sequence reads: CASSHSPRPDGSYEQYF. The CDR3 DNA reads as TGTGCCAGCAGCCACAGCCCACGGCCTGATGGATCCTACGAGCAGTACTTC.

This chain connects TRBV29-1 to TRBJ2-4; D unclear. The germline gives CDR1 SQVTM, CDR2 ANQGSEA. Trimming cost V 4 bases and J 0 bases, with 7 bases left between them. This CDR3 has 13 residues. The chain's CDR3 is CSVGGLAKNIQYF. The DNA of the CDR3 is TGCAGCGTTGGAGGTTTAGCCAAAAACATTCAGTACTTC.

The chain is built from TRBV29-1 and TRBJ1-1; weak D call: TRBD1 (6 bases). CDR3 size: 11 residues. CDR1 and CDR2 from the germline V gene are SQVTM and ANQGSEA. Trimming shortened V by 7 bases and J by 4 bases, and 10 bases separated the two germline ends. The CDR3 DNA follows: TGCAGCGGGGGGCCGGGCACTGAAGCTTTCTTT. Amino acids: CSGGPGTEAFF.

This clonotype has ten or more counts. This chain connects TRBV7-2 to TRBJ2-1; 9 nucleotides line up with TRBD2. Germline CDR1 is SGHTA and CDR2 is FQGNSA. V shed 5 bases and J 3 bases; nucleotides not matched to a gene: 11. The CDR3 runs 17 residues. CDR3 nucleotides: TGTGCCAGCAGCCAACGACCGGGACTAGCAGACTACAATGAGCAGTTCTTC. Its translation: CASSQRPGLADYNEQFF.

This clonotype has a handful of counts. The rearrangement joins TRBV7-8 to TRBJ2-2; D might be TRBD1 (6 bases). The V end lost 3 bases, the J end lost 6 bases, and 14 bases lay between the germline ends. This CDR3 contains 15 residues. CDR1 SGHVS and CDR2 FQNEAQ come from the germline V gene. CDR3 sequence (DNA): TGTGCCAGCAGCTTTAATAACAGGGCCCCCGGGGAGCTGTTTTTT. Translation: CASSFNNRAPGELFF. Together with reference TRBV7-8 and TRBJ2-2, the CDR3 gives the full variable domain: GAGVSQSPRYKVAKRGQDVALRCDPISGHVSLFWYQQALGQGPEFLTYFQNEAQLDKSGLPSDRFFAERPEGSVSTLKIQRTQQEDSAVYLCASSFNNRAPGELFFGEGSRLTVL.

At least ten counts were recorded for this clonotype. V gene TRBV19 combines with J gene TRBJ1-5, with D unresolved. CDR1 LNHDA and CDR2 SQIVND come from the germline V gene (reference sequence). V dropped 3 bases and J dropped 6 bases, with 9 bases sitting between them. The CDR3 runs to 13 residues. The CDR3 DNA reads as TGTGCCAGTAGTATCGAGTTTATTCAGCCCCAGCATTTT. Its translation: CASSIEFIQPQHF.

This clonotype was observed a handful of times. The J gene is TRBJ2-5, the V gene TRBV5-1; D is perhaps TRBD1 (6 bases). The CDR3 loop spans 15 amino acids. V dropped 2 bases and J dropped 4 bases, with 15 bases sitting between them. Germline V CDR1 and CDR2: SGHRS, YFSETQ. CDR3 DNA: TGCGCCAGCAGCTTCGGCCAGGGGTTGGGAGAGACCCAGTACTTC. This encodes CASSFGQGLGETQYF.

This clonotype was recorded many times. The rearrangement uses TRBV29-1 and TRBJ1-5; TRBD1 might be the D (6 bases). CDR3 length: 14 amino acids. The germline CDR1 and CDR2 sequences are SQVTM and ANQGSEA. Trimming took off 6 bases at V and 3 bases at J, with 15 bases between the two ends. This CDR3 reads CSVVLTGNNQPQHF. DNA for the CDR3: TGCAGCGTAGTTCTTACAGGGAACAATCAGCCCCAGCATTTT.

This clonotype was counted many times. The gene calls are TRBV18 and TRBJ1-5; D remains ambiguous. In germline, CDR1 is KGHSH, CDR2 LQKENI. Trimming shortened V by 3 bases and J by 3 bases, and 12 bases separated the two germline ends. The CDR3 has 15 residues. The CDR3 is CASSPLASNNQPQHF. Written as DNA, the CDR3 is TGTGCCAGCTCACCCCTGGCGAGCAACAATCAGCCCCAGCATTTT.